The 8 T cell receptor beta chains below were found in one sample sequenced in a study of response to subunit inactivated influenza vaccine. TCRdb processed the RT-PCR reads anew with MiXCR; each CDR3 protein has one entry. The table includes roughly 670,000 distinct CDR3 sequences, around 15% detected once. The sample here was PBMCs from blood, taken less than 15 days before vaccination. Receptors originate from a man in his forties or fifties who received an inactivated influenza vaccine.

This clonotype has just a few counts. The genes are TRBV4-2 and TRBJ2-1, with a weak D call TRBD1 (6 bases). CDR1 is LGHNA, CDR2 YNFKEQ, per germline. The CDR3 is made up of 13 amino acids. The V and J ends lost 1 base and 10 bases respectively, with 11 bases between them. CDR3 DNA: TGTGCCAGCAGCCAAGGGAAAGGGGGAGAGCAGTTCTTC. Translated: CASSQGKGGEQFF.

The chain is built from TRBV20-1 and TRBJ2-3; TRBD2 agrees at 7 bases. Germline lookup yields CDR1 DFQATT and CDR2 SNEGSKA (reference sequence). Trimming cost V 4 bases and J 3 bases; bases outside gene matches: 10. CDR3 size: 15 residues. The CDR3 region has the DNA TGCAGTGCTATCCAGACTAGCCGTTATACAGATACGCAGTATTTT. Protein sequence: CSAIQTSRYTDTQYF.

The chain combines TRBV7-6 with TRBJ2-7, with D possibly TRBD2 on 6 matching bases. Germline CDR1 SGHVS, CDR2 FNYEAQ. This CDR3 comprises 16 residues. Trimming pared 5 bases from V and 6 bases from J, leaving 23 bases between. The CDR3 is CASSRGRTGAPGEQYF. DNA for the CDR3: TGTGCCAGCAGCCGCGGGCGGACGGGAGCTCCCGGCGAGCAGTACTTC.

This clonotype was detected only a few times. The chain combines TRBV7-6 with TRBJ2-3; D may be TRBD1 (6 bases). CDR1 is SGHVS, CDR2 FNYEAQ, per germline. CDR3 length equals 15 residues. V was clipped by 2 bases and J by 3 bases, with 12 bases between them. The CDR3 here is CASSLSQRGTDTQYF. Here the CDR3 DNA reads TGTGCCAGCAGCTTATCCCAGAGGGGGACAGATACGCAGTATTTT.

This chain connects TRBV7-9 to TRBJ2-1; D possibly corresponds to TRBD2 (5 bases). In germline, CDR1 is SEHNR, CDR2 FQNEAQ (reference sequence). V lost 5 bases and J 5 bases, leaving 16 bases between the germline ends. CDR3 length: 15 amino acids. The DNA of the CDR3 is TGTGCCAGCAGCCAACCGGGGTATACTAACAATGAGCAGTTCTTC. Translated, it gives CASSQPGYTNNEQFF. Supplemented by reference TRBV7-9 and TRBJ2-1, the full variable domain reads DTGVSQNPRHKITKRGQNVTFRCDPISEHNRLYWYRQTLGQGPEFLTYFQNEAQLEKSRLLSDRFSAERPKGSFSTLEIQRTEQGDSAMYLCASSQPGYTNNEQFFGPGTRLTVL.

This clonotype was picked up a small number of times. CDR3 sequence: CASSYSTGSRSLAKNIQYF. The CDR3 DNA is TGTGCCAGCAGTTACTCGACAGGAAGCAGGTCCCTAGCCAAAAACATTCAGTACTTC. J is TRBJ2-4 and V is TRBV6-5, with TRBD1 as a possible D gene (6 bases). Germline V CDR1 and CDR2: MNHEY, SVGAGI. This CDR3 contains 19 residues. Trimming pared 0 bases from V and 0 bases from J, leaving 18 bases between.

The sample holds many counts of this clonotype. The J gene is TRBJ2-1, the V gene TRBV20-1; D gene uncertain. CDR3 size: 15 residues. V lost 0 bases, J lost 7 bases, and 16 bases lay in between. CDR1 and CDR2 (germline): DFQATT, SNEGSKA (reference sequence). CDR3 in DNA: TGCAGTGCTAGAGATTGGGCTAGTCGGGTTAATGAGCAGTTCTTC. This translates into CSARDWASRVNEQFF.

The rearrangement links TRBV5-5 to TRBJ1-6, with D uncertain. This CDR3 has 16 residues. The germline gives CDR1 SGHKS, CDR2 YYEKEE (reference sequence). Trimming removed 2 bases from V and 0 bases from J, with 9 bases in between. CDR3: CASSLGQYSYNSPLHF. The CDR3 nucleotides are TGTGCCAGCAGCTTAGGGCAGTACTCCTATAATTCACCCCTCCACTTT.